This T cell receptor beta chain originates from a study of response to subunit inactivated influenza vaccine. This clonotype was recorded a few times. Its antigen is undetermined. Trimming shortened V by 8 bases and J by 7 bases, and 15 bases separated the two germline ends. CDR1 is ENHRY and CDR2 is SYGVKD in the germline V gene. The CDR3 is made up of 12 amino acids. Study findings and constraints: New T cells are recruited in small numbers by each seasonal influenza vaccination, according to the authors' suggestion.

Via MiXCR, TCRdb re-called the RT-PCR reads, giving one row per CDR3 protein. The top ten hold approximately 10% of the sample, which has approximately 700,000 distinct CDR3 sequences, about 15% seen once. This specimen consisted of PBMCs from blood, obtained approximately 12 days after vaccination. The sequence was collected from a man in his forties or fifties who received an inactivated influenza vaccine. The chain combines TRBV10-3 with TRBJ2-7; the D gene could be TRBD1 or TRBD2 (5 bases each). The CDR3 coding sequence is TGTGCCATCCGAAGGGGTTCGGGAGAGCAGTACTTC. Protein sequence: CAIRRGSGEQYF.